One sample yielded the 7 T cell receptor beta chains listed below, sequenced in a study of neoadjuvant nivolumab and ipilimumab in lung cancer. Here immunoSEQ multiplex PCR was the method, and the copy in TCRdb shows in-frame clones only, minus some. The data show 10,000 to 15,000 clones, around two thirds seen once. Sequenced here: peripheral blood, sampled after neoadjuvant nivolumab, alone or with ipilimumab, at or shortly before surgery. These receptors all come from an adult with non-small cell lung cancer.

This sequence joins TRBV18 and TRBJ2-5, with 8 positions matching TRBD2. Trimming cost V 3 bases and J 4 bases; bases outside gene matches: 4. CDR1 and CDR2 from the germline V gene are KGHSH and LQKENI. The CDR3 has 14 residues. CDR3 nucleotides: TGTGCCAGCTCACCCGGGACTAGGGCAGAGACCCAGTACTTC. Protein: CASSPGTRAETQYF.

The rearrangement links TRBV6-5 to TRBJ2-1; 9 positions agree with TRBD2. J was trimmed by 8 bases and V by 5 bases; bases with no gene match: 1. Germline loops: CDR1 MNHEY, CDR2 SVGAGI. The CDR3 has 12 amino acids. The chain's CDR3 is CASSGTSYEQFF. The CDR3 DNA follows: TGTGCCAGCAGTGGGACTAGCTATGAGCAGTTCTTC.

The CDR3 loop is CASSLLGSGANVLTF. CDR3 sequence (DNA): TGTGCCAGCAGCTTACTCGGCTCTGGGGCCAACGTCCTGACTTTC. The chain couples TRBV7-9 to TRBJ2-6; D is undetermined. The CDR3 runs to 15 residues. Germline CDR1 SEHNR, CDR2 FQNEAQ (reference sequence). Trimming took 2 bases from V and 0 from J, leaving 5 bases between them.

V is TRBV6-5 and J is TRBJ2-5; D is possibly TRBD1 (6 bases). CDR3 size: 14 residues. Germline V gene data show CDR1 as MNHEY and CDR2 as SVGAGI. Trimming left V 6 bases short and J 2 bases short, with 13 bases between. CDR3 sequence (DNA): TGTGCCAGCAGCGACAGGTCGACTCAAGAGACCCAGTACTTC. Translating gives CASSDRSTQETQYF.

The chain uses TRBV30 and TRBJ1-2, with unresolved D. V lost 0 bases, J lost 6 bases, and 20 bases lay in between. Germline values: CDR1 GTSNPN, CDR2 SVGIG (reference sequence). The CDR3 covers 16 residues. CDR3: CAWSVLRRWNLDGYTF. In DNA form, the CDR3 reads TGTGCCTGGAGTGTACTAAGAAGGTGGAATCTTGATGGCTACACCTTC. The variable domain in full, with the rest retrieved from reference TRBV30 and TRBJ1-2, is SQTIHQWPATLVQPVGSPLSLECTVEGTSNPNLYWYRQAAGRGLQLLFYSVGIGQISSEVPQNLSASRPQDRQFILSSKKLLLSDSGFYLCAWSVLRRWNLDGYTFGSGTRLTVV.

This rearrangement joins TRBV7-9 to TRBJ1-2, with a possible D match to TRBD1 (5 bases). V lost 5 bases and J 2 bases, leaving 12 bases between the germline ends. CDR1 and CDR2 from the germline V gene are SEHNR and FQNEAQ (reference sequence). CDR3 length: 14 residues. Here the CDR3 reads CASSPTGGNYGYTF. The CDR3 DNA reads as TGTGCCAGCAGCCCGACGGGGGGAAACTATGGCTACACCTTC. The full variable domain, its missing parts supplied by reference TRBV7-9 and TRBJ1-2, is DTGVSQNPRHKITKRGQNVTFRCDPISEHNRLYWYRQTLGQGPEFLTYFQNEAQLEKSRLLSDRFSAERPKGSFSTLEIQRTEQGDSAMYLCASSPTGGNYGYTFGSGTRLTVV.

The gene calls are TRBV2 and TRBJ1-1; D gene unclear. Germline assignment: CDR1 SNHLY and CDR2 FYNNEI. Trimming shortened V by 3 bases and J by 0 bases, and 5 bases separated the two germline ends. The CDR3 loop spans 13 amino acids. In nucleotides, the CDR3 is TGTGCCAGCAGTGATCAGATGAACACTGAAGCTTTCTTT. Protein: CASSDQMNTEAFF.